This T cell receptor (beta chain) was documented in a study of OX40 agonist ivuxolimab in advanced cancers. Study summary: Checkpoint inhibitors had been given previously to 35% to 50% of patients.

People who had autoimmune disease history or systemic immunosuppression were excluded. Peripheral blood came from all dose cohorts at three timepoints. Only in-frame clones appear in the TCRdb table, and some are missing; sequencing was by immunoSEQ multiplex PCR. This table holds approximately 90,000 clones, about 89% found once. Per the germline V gene, CDR1 is SGHDN and CDR2 is FVKESK. Trimming took off 6 bases at V and 3 bases at J, with 14 bases between the two ends. CDR3 length: 14 residues. The chain couples TRBV14 to TRBJ1-1; possibly TRBD1 for D (6 bases). The sequences come from CD4+ or CD8+ T cells sorted from blood, collected in a trial of the OX40 agonist ivuxolimab. This TCR came from an adult with an advanced solid tumor such as melanoma, head and neck, liver or kidney cancer. In DNA, the CDR3 is TGTGCCAGCAGTCCTCAGGGGTTTTACACTGAAGCTTTCTTT. Protein: CASSPQGFYTEAFF. Supplemented by reference TRBV14 and TRBJ1-1, the full variable domain reads EAGVTQFPSHSVIEKGQTVTLRCDPISGHDNLYWYRRVMGKEIKFLLHFVKESKQDESGMPNNRFLAERTGGTYSTLKVQPAELEDSGVYFCASSPQGFYTEAFFGQGTRLTVV.